Listed here are 2 T cell receptor beta chains from one sample, sequenced in a study of radiation and T cells in renal cell carcinoma. Only in-frame clones appear in the TCRdb table, and some are missing; sequencing was by immunoSEQ multiplex PCR. The data hold some 44,000 clones, with about 82% observed a single time. Time point given: blood 4 weeks post-SBRT, at nephrectomy. The treatment: 15 Gy SBRT to primary tumor, nephrectomy 4 weeks later. The sequences come from blood, collected from a patient whose treatment included radiotherapy and nephrectomy. These receptors were obtained from a woman aged 70-85 years with renal cell carcinoma.

The chain has TRBV2 and TRBJ2-7; D gene ambiguous. The V gene lost 4 bases and the J gene lost 2 bases, with 9 bases spanning the gap. Germline CDR1 SNHLY, CDR2 FYNNEI. This CDR3 has 13 residues. The CDR3, as DNA: TGTGCCAGCAGTGTTTTAGAGGCCTACGAGCAGTACTTC. It codes for CASSVLEAYEQYF.

V gene TRBV5-5 combines with J gene TRBJ1-1; TRBD1 agrees at 7 bases. The germline CDR1 and CDR2 sequences are SGHKS and YYEKEE (reference sequence). The ends lost 2 bases at V and 5 bases at J; junction bases unmatched: 3. The CDR3 totals 13 residues. The CDR3 DNA is TGTGCCAGCAGCTTCGAGGGGGCAACTGAAGCTTTCTTT. Its protein product is CASSFEGATEAFF.